Reported below is one TCR beta chain. Its antigen remains unknown. These data come from a study of identical twins. The CDR3 is 16 residues long. Germline trimming cut 5 bases from V and 1 base from J; bases unmatched to any gene: 5. Per germline, CDR1 LGHDT and CDR2 YNNKEL (reference sequence). Study findings and constraints: Insertions ran lower in abundant cord blood beta clonotypes, though not in memory repertoires. Invariant cells of the MAIT and iNKT types might have partly distorted the zero-insertion analyses. Conclusions rested on cross-sectional statistics rather than following the same donors.

TCRdb independently ran MiXCR on the 5' RACE reads; one entry per CDR3 protein. The profile shows 1.5 million to 2 million distinct CDR3 sequences, less than 35% of them singletons. The TCR sequence derives from a newborn girl in good health. This chain links TRBV3-1 with TRBJ2-4; TRBD2 matches 10 bases. Specimen: cord blood. The CDR3 DNA follows: TGTGCCAGCAGCACTGGGACTAGCGTTGCCAAAAACATTCAGTACTTC. As protein: CASSTGTSVAKNIQYF.